These 5 T cell receptor beta chains were sequenced from one sample in a study of breast tumors, draining lymph nodes, adjacent tissues. TCRdb reprocessed the multiplex PCR reads via MiXCR and lists one record per CDR3 protein. The sample has approximately 150,000 distinct CDR3 sequences; about 33% are singletons. Breast cancer patients provided tissue from their axillary draining lymph nodes. The sequencing input was axillary lymph node tissue. The source is a female donor with breast cancer. Some clones in this sample may be carry-over from other donors' samples.

This clonotype appeared many times. The V call is TRBV27, the J call TRBJ1-2; TRBD1 aligns across 9 bases. This CDR3 region has 14 residues. Germline loops: CDR1 MNHEY, CDR2 SMNVEV (reference sequence). Trimming at V came to 5 bases and at J to 8 bases, leaving 9 bases not matched to a gene. The CDR3 sequence is CASSSRQGVWGYTF. Here the CDR3 DNA reads TGTGCCAGCAGTAGTAGACAGGGGGTTTGGGGCTACACCTTC.

Details on this clonotype: This sequence may be a read error, since a much larger clone differs from it by one base. The chain links TRBV10-3 to TRBJ1-5; the D is unclear. Deletions cut 3 bases from V and 5 bases from J, with 5 bases between. Germline CDR1 reads ENHRY; CDR2 reads SYGVKD. The CDR3 sequence is 12 residues long. The DNA for the CDR3 is TGTGCCATCAGTGATACAGATCAGCCCCAGCATTTT. Its protein is CAISDTDQPQHF.

This clonotype came up many times. The chain joins TRBV20-1 to TRBJ2-2; D possibly uses TRBD1 or TRBD2 (6 bases each). This CDR3 has 17 amino acids. V lost 0 bases and J lost 5, with 19 bases in between. CDR1 DFQATT and CDR2 SNEGSKA come from the germline V gene (reference sequence). The CDR3 loop is CSARDVRFGGRTGELFF. CDR3 sequence (DNA): TGCAGTGCTAGAGATGTTCGGTTTGGGGGGCGGACCGGGGAGCTGTTTTTT.

The chain recombines TRBV5-1 with TRBJ2-7; 7 bases are shared with TRBD2. V shed 3 bases and J 2 bases; nucleotides not matched to a gene: 11. Germline V gene sequence: CDR1 SGHRS, CDR2 YFSETQ. The CDR3 is 16 residues long. The chain's CDR3 is CASSSGVRLATYEQYF. CDR3 bases: TGCGCCAGCAGCTCGGGAGTAAGACTAGCCACCTACGAGCAGTACTTC.

The chain couples TRBV29-1 to TRBJ1-1; no clear D. The germline V gene has CDR1 SQVTM and CDR2 ANQGSEA. V was shortened by 4 bases and J by 0 bases, with 6 bases between the two germline ends. The CDR3 consists of 12 residues. In nucleotides, the CDR3 is TGCAGCGTTGTGCCTATGAACACTGAAGCTTTCTTT. This translates into CSVVPMNTEAFF.